The 21 T cell receptor beta chains below were found in one sample sequenced in a study of OX40 agonist ivuxolimab in advanced cancers. Libraries were built with the immunoSEQ multiplex PCR assay. In TCRdb, the immuneACCESS table is reduced to in-frame sequences with V and J assigned. These tables do not hold every clone; where another copy was compared, an unresolved V gene accounts for under half, and the others remain unexplained. The sample table contains over 50,000 clones; only one count was recorded for roughly four fifths of them. The top ten clones comprise roughly 3.9% of the sample. This specimen consisted of CD4+ or CD8+ T cells sorted from blood, obtained in a trial of the OX40 agonist ivuxolimab. The origin of the receptors is an adult with an advanced solid tumor such as melanoma, head and neck, liver or kidney cancer.

This clone was observed a single time. The chain combines TRBV6-5 with TRBJ2-7, with D possibly TRBD2 on 5 matching bases. The CDR3 contains 15 residues. V dropped 2 bases and J dropped 6 bases, with 17 bases sitting between them. Germline CDR1 MNHEY, CDR2 SVGAGI. The CDR3 nucleotides are TGTGCCAGCAGTTACCCAGCGGCCTTACGGGGCGAGCAGTACTTC. It encodes CASSYPAALRGEQYF.

The J gene is TRBJ2-7, the V gene TRBV27, with 9 bases lining up with TRBD1. The germline gives CDR1 MNHEY, CDR2 SMNVEV (reference sequence). The CDR3 sequence is 16 residues long. The junction had 9 bases not matched to a gene; V was cut back by 4 bases and J by 2 bases. The CDR3 bases are TGTGCCAGCAGTTACGCATCCGGGACAGGGCCCTACGAGCAGTACTTC. This sequence encodes CASSYASGTGPYEQYF.

The V call is TRBV7-2, the J call TRBJ1-6; 9 bases are a match to TRBD1. V was pared by 8 bases and J by 10 bases, with 6 bases of the junction left unmatched. The CDR3 runs to 13 residues. CDR1 and CDR2 (germline): SGHTA, FQGNSA. As DNA, the CDR3 is TGTGCCAGCGGGACAGGGTTGGAATCACCCCTCCACTTT. This sequence encodes CASGTGLESPLHF.

This clone has just a few counts. V and J are TRBV28 and TRBJ2-3, with TRBD2 matching over 8 bases. The V gene's germline CDR1 is MDHEN and CDR2 SYDVKM. The CDR3 contains 14 residues. With V trimmed by 8 bases and J by 0 bases, 4 bases remained unmatched. The CDR3 spells CASRGGRSTDTQYF. The CDR3 coding sequence is TGTGCCAGCCGGGGGGGCCGGAGCACAGATACGCAGTATTTT. The full variable domain, rest sourced from reference TRBV28 and TRBJ2-3, is DVKVTQSSRYLVKRTGEKVFLECVQDMDHENMFWYRQDPGLGLRLIYFSYDVKMKEKGDIPEGYSVSREKKERFSLILESASTNQTSMYLCASRGGRSTDTQYFGPGTRLTVL.

J is TRBJ2-7 and V is TRBV7-2; D call uncertain. Trimming took 5 bases from V and 1 from J, leaving 6 bases between them. The CDR3 runs to 12 residues. Germline V gene data show CDR1 as SGHTA and CDR2 as FQGNSA. The CDR3 DNA is TGTGCCAGCAGCGGGATTTCCTACGAGCAGTACTTC. This translates into CASSGISYEQYF. Complete variable domain (other parts from reference TRBV7-2 and TRBJ2-7): GAGVSQSPSNKVTEKGKDVELRCDPISGHTALYWYRQSLGQGLEFLIYFQGNSAPDKSGLPSDRFSAERTGGSVSTLTIQRTQQEDSAVYLCASSGISYEQYFGPGTRLTVT.

The chain uses TRBV11-3 and TRBJ1-2; D gene uncertain. Looked up from germline, CDR1 is SGHNT and CDR2 is YENEEA. V was cut by 7 bases and J by 1 base, with 13 bases left in between. The CDR3 loop spans 14 amino acids. In DNA, the CDR3 is TGTGCCAGCACCCCCCCGACCGGTAACTATGGCTACACCTTC. Translation: CASTPPTGNYGYTF.

This chain connects TRBV4-2 to TRBJ2-5; 12 bases are shared with TRBD2. Trimming removed 3 bases from V and 5 bases from J; junction bases left unmatched: 4. There are 15 residues in the CDR3. CDR1 LGHNA and CDR2 YNFKEQ come from the germline V gene. Here the CDR3 reads CASSQAGTSGETQYF. CDR3 bases: TGTGCCAGCAGCCAGGCCGGGACTAGCGGGGAGACCCAGTACTTC.

This clone was counted once. J is TRBJ2-7 and V is TRBV28, with D perhaps matching TRBD1 or TRBD2 (5 bases each). The CDR3 spans 16 residues. CDR1 and CDR2 (germline): MDHEN, SYDVKM. Trimming shortened V by 5 bases and J by 2 bases, and 19 bases separated the two germline ends. CDR3 bases: TGTGCCAGCAGTCCCCTAGAAACAGGAGGTCCCTACGAGCAGTACTTC. Its protein is CASSPLETGGPYEQYF.

The count of this clone is one. V usage is TRBV6-1 and J usage is TRBJ1-3, with D possibly TRBD1 on 6 matching bases. In germline, CDR1 is MNHNS, CDR2 SASEGT. This CDR3 region has 15 residues. Trimming left V 2 bases short and J 0 bases short, with 8 bases between. CDR3 loop: CASSESDSSGNTIYF. DNA of the CDR3: TGTGCCAGCAGTGAATCGGACAGCTCTGGAAACACCATATATTTT.

The V gene is TRBV7-3, the J gene TRBJ2-1, with D possibly matching TRBD2 (6 bases). The CDR3 runs 14 residues. Trimming removed 4 bases at V and 0 bases at J, with 7 bases between. CDR1 is SGHTA, CDR2 FQGTGA, per germline. The chain's CDR3 is CASSSGSSYNEQFF. Written as DNA, the CDR3 is TGTGCCAGCAGCTCCGGGAGCTCCTACAATGAGCAGTTCTTC. Variable domain in full (rest from reference TRBV7-3 and TRBJ2-1): GAGVSQTPSNKVTEKGKYVELRCDPISGHTALYWYRQSLGQGPEFLIYFQGTGAADDSGLPNDRFFAVRPEGSVSTLKIQRTERGDSAVYLCASSSGSSYNEQFFGPGTRLTVL.

The CDR3 sequence is CASSLRPSGDTDTQYF. DNA of the CDR3: TGTGCCAGCAGCTTAAGGCCTAGCGGGGACACAGATACGCAGTATTTT. This chain links TRBV7-3 with TRBJ2-3; 9 nucleotides line up with TRBD2. Germline V gene lookup returns CDR1 SGHTA and CDR2 FQGTGA. The ends lost 1 base at V and 2 bases at J; junction bases unmatched: 4. This CDR3 has 16 amino acids.

Comment on this clone: The sample contains more than one DNA sequence encoding this CDR3. The chain combines TRBV7-9 with TRBJ2-3; 7 bases match TRBD2. From germline, CDR1 is SEHNR and CDR2 FQNEAQ (reference sequence). The V and J ends lost 0 bases and 3 bases, in that order; junction bases with no gene match: 6. This CDR3 region has 16 residues. The CDR3 spells CASSLARGVETDTQYF. The CDR3 bases are TGTGCCAGCAGCTTAGCCCGGGGGGTTGAGACAGATACGCAGTATTTT.

V is TRBV6-5 and J is TRBJ1-2; 7 bases match TRBD1. The V and J ends lost 0 bases and 4 bases, in that order; junction bases with no gene match: 8. From germline, CDR1 is MNHEY and CDR2 SVGAGI. The CDR3 is 16 residues long. The CDR3: CASSYSLPDRSYGYTF. The CDR3 DNA sequence: TGTGCCAGCAGTTACTCCTTACCGGACAGGTCCTATGGCTACACCTTC.

This clone was seen only once. Germline and junction disagree at one end, which may indicate a read error. The sample has other DNA sequences that encode this CDR3 too. V usage is TRBV28 and J usage is TRBJ2-7, with 14 bases identical to TRBD2. The CDR3 extends over 16 amino acids. From germline, CDR1 is MDHEN and CDR2 SYDVKM. CDR3 nucleotide sequence: TGCGCCAGCAGTCTCGGGACTAGCGGGGGCTCCTACGAGCAGTACTTC. Its protein is CASSLGTSGGSYEQYF.

The rearrangement uses TRBV4-1 and TRBJ1-5; D is uncertain. Between the trimmed V and J ends, which lost 0 bases and 5 bases, there was a span of 11 bases. Germline V CDR1 and CDR2: MGHRA, YSYEKL. The CDR3 spans 15 residues. The CDR3 protein is CASSQDRGGHQPQHF. The CDR3 nucleotides are TGCGCCAGCAGCCAAGATCGGGGTGGGCATCAGCCCCAGCATTTT.

This rearrangement joins TRBV6-5 to TRBJ2-2, with 9 positions matching TRBD1. V lost 8 bases, J lost 6 bases, and 7 bases stayed unmatched. In germline, CDR1 is MNHEY, CDR2 SVGAGI. The CDR3 is made up of 14 amino acids. The CDR3: CASGTGYFSGELFF. CDR3 bases: TGTGCCAGCGGGACAGGGTATTTTTCCGGGGAGCTGTTTTTT.

The gene calls are TRBV15 and TRBJ1-5; TRBD1 aligns across 7 bases. The CDR3 is made up of 17 amino acids. J lost 5 bases, V lost 1 base, and 11 bases had no gene match. Germline CDR1 is LNHNV and CDR2 is YYDKDF (reference sequence). The CDR3 DNA reads as TGTGCCACCAGCAGAGCGCCGGGACAGTGGATGGATCAGCCCCAGCATTTT. It encodes CATSRAPGQWMDQPQHF.

The chain recombines TRBV19 with TRBJ2-5, with D possibly TRBD1 on 5 matching bases. V was clipped by 1 base and J by 6 bases, with 21 bases between them. Germline CDR1 LNHDA, CDR2 SQIVND (reference sequence). The length of the CDR3 is 17 residues. The CDR3: CASSIGGATTGGKTQYF. Here the CDR3 DNA reads TGTGCCAGTAGTATAGGGGGCGCTACCACAGGTGGAAAGACCCAGTACTTC. Based on the CDR3 plus reference TRBV19 and TRBJ2-5, the full variable domain is DGGITQSPKYLFRKEGQNVTLSCEQNLNHDAMYWYRQDPGQGLRLIYYSQIVNDFQKGDIAEGYSVSREKKESFPLTVTSAQKNPTAFYLCASSIGGATTGGKTQYFGPGTRLLVL.

This clone was seen only a few times. This chain connects TRBV4-2 to TRBJ1-6, with 7 positions matching TRBD1. V lost 0 bases, J lost 18 bases, and 14 bases stayed unmatched. Germline V CDR1 and CDR2: LGHNA, YNFKEQ. The CDR3 has 15 amino acids. CDR3 residues: CASSQEGDSQVFPHF. The CDR3 region has the DNA TGTGCCAGCAGCCAAGAGGGGGACAGCCAAGTGTTCCCCCACTTT.

This clone was detected only a few times. The chain combines TRBV11-3 with TRBJ1-6; 7 positions match TRBD1. The V gene end was trimmed by 4 bases and the J gene end by 7 bases; junction bases not matched to a gene: 10. The length of the CDR3 is 16 residues. Germline CDR1 is SGHNT and CDR2 is YENEEA. The CDR3 nucleotides are TGTGCCAGCAGCTCGCCGACAGGGTTAGGGAATTCACCCCTCCACTTT. Its translation is CASSSPTGLGNSPLHF.

This clone was found a few times. The chain's CDR3 is CASSLQGQMYTEAFF. DNA of the CDR3: TGTGCCAGCAGCTTACAAGGACAGATGTACACTGAAGCTTTCTTT. This chain connects TRBV11-1 to TRBJ1-1; TRBD1 is a possible D gene (6 bases). The germline V and J ends were trimmed by 2 bases and 3 bases, with 13 bases remaining between them. The CDR3 totals 15 residues. The germline CDR1 and CDR2 sequences are SGHAT and FQDESV (reference sequence).